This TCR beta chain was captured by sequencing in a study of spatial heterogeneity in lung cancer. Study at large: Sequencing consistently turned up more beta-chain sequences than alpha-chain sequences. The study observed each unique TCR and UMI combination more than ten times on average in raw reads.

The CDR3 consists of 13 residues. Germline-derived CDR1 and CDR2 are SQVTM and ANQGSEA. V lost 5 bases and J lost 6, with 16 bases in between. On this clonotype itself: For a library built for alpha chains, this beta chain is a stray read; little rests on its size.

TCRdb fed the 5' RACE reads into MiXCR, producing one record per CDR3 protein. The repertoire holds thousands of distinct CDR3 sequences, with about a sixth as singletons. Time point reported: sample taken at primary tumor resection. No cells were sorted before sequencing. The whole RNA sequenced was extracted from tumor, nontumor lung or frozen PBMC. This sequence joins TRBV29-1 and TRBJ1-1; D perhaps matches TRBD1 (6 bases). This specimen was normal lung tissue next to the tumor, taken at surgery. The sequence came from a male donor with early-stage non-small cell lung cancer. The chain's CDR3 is CSVQGTKGAEAFF. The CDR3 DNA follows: TGCAGCGTTCAGGGGACGAAAGGGGCTGAAGCTTTCTTT. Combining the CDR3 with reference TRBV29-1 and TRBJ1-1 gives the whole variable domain SAVISQKPSRDICQRGTSLTIQCQVDSQVTMMFWYRQQPGQSLTLIATANQGSEATYESGFVIDKFPISRPNLTFSTLTVSNMSPEDSSIYLCSVQGTKGAEAFFGQGTRLTVV.